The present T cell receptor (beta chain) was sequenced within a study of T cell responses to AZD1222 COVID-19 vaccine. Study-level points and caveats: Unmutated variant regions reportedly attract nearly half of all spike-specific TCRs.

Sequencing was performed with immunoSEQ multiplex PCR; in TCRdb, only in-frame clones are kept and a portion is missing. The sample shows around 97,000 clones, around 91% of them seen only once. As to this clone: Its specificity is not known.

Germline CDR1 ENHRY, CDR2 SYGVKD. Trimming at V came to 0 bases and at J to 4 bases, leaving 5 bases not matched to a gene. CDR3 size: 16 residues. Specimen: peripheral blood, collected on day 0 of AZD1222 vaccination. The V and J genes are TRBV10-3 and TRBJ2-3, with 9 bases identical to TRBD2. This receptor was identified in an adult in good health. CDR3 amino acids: CAISESGSGGSDTQYF. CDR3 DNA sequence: TGTGCCATCAGTGAGTCGGGTAGCGGGGGATCAGATACGCAGTATTTT.